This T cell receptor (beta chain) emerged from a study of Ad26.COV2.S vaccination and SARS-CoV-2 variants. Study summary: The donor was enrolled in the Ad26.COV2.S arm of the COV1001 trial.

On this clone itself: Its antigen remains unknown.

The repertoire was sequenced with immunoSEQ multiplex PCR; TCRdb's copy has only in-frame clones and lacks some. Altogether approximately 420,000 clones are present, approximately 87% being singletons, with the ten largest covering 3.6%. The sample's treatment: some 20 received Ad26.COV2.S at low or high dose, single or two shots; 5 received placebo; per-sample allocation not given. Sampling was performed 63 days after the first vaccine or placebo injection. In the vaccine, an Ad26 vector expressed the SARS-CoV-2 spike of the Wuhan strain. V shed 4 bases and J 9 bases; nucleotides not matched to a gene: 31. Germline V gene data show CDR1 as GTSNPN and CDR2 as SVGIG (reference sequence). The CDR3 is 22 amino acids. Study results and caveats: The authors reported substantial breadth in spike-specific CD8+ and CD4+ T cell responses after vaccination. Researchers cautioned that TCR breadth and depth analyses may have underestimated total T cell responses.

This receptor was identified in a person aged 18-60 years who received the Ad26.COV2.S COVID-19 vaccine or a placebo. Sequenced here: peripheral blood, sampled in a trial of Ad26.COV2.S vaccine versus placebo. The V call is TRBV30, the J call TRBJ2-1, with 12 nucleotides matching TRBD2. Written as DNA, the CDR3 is TGTGCCTGGACTCTCGACCCGGGGCTAGCGGGGGGGCTTAGGTGGGGTAGGAGTGAGCAGTTCTTC. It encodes CAWTLDPGLAGGLRWGRSEQFF.